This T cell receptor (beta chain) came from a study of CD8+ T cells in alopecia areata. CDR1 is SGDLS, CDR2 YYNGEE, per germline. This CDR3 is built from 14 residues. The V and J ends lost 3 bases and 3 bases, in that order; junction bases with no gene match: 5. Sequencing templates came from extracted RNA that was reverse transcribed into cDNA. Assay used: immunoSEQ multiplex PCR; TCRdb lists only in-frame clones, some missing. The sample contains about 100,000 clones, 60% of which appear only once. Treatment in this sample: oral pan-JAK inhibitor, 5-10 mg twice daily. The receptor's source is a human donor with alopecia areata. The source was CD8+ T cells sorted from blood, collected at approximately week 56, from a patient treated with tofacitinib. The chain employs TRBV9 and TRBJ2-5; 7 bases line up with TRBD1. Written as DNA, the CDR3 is TGTGCCAGCAGCGGACGGGACAGCAAAGAGACCCAGTACTTC. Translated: CASSGRDSKETQYF. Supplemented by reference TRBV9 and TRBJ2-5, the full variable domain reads DSGVTQTPKHLITATGQRVTLRCSPRSGDLSVYWYQQSLDQGLQFLIQYYNGEERAKGNILERFSAQQFPDLHSELNLSSLELGDSALYFCASSGRDSKETQYFGPGTRLLVL.